These 17 T cell receptor beta chains were sequenced from one sample in a study of shared clonotypes between healthy human individuals. The table came from immunoSEQ multiplex PCR; TCRdb's copy has only in-frame clones and leaves some out. The data show about 92,000 clones, with 68% seen just once and approximately 55% held by the top ten. Sequenced sample: memory CD8+ T cells sorted from blood. Subset indicated: CD45RO+ cells pooled with CCR7-negative TemRA cells. Receptor source: a man aged 30-40 years in good health.

The genes are TRBV6-1 and TRBJ1-4; a weak D match, TRBD1 (5 bases). This CDR3 has 15 amino acids. From germline, CDR1 is MNHNS and CDR2 SASEGT. Trimming removed 3 bases at V and 9 bases at J, with 17 bases between. Written as DNA, the CDR3 is TGTGCCAGCAGTGATGAATGGGGGAGGAATAAAAAACTGTTTTTT. Amino acid sequence: CASSDEWGRNKKLFF.

The V and J genes are TRBV28 and TRBJ2-5, with TRBD1 matching over 7 bases. The CDR3 length is 14 residues. After removal of 5 bases from V and 2 bases from J, the junction contained 5 bases not matched to a gene. Germline CDR1 MDHEN, CDR2 SYDVKM. CDR3 nucleotides: TGTGCCAGCAGTATCTTGACAGGGCAAGAGACCCAGTACTTC. It codes for CASSILTGQETQYF.

The gene calls are TRBV5-1 and TRBJ2-5; TRBD1 matches at 7 bases. Trimming at V came to 2 bases and at J to 2 bases, leaving 3 bases not matched to a gene. Germline V gene sequence: CDR1 SGHRS, CDR2 YFSETQ. The CDR3 has 14 residues. The CDR3 DNA is TGCGCCAGCAGCTTAGGGGGCCCACAAGAGACCCAGTACTTC. It is translated as CASSLGGPQETQYF.

For the CDR3, the DNA is TGTGCCAGCAGTGGGGCAGAACCTCAGCCCCAGCATTTT. Translation gives CASSGAEPQPQHF. The rearrangement joins TRBV2 to TRBJ1-5, with unresolved D. Germline V CDR1 and CDR2: SNHLY, FYNNEI. V lost 4 bases to trimming and J lost 6 bases, with 10 bases between them. CDR3 length: 13 residues.

A single count supports this clone. The V and J genes are TRBV28 and TRBJ2-3; no firm D call. Germline CDR1 MDHEN, CDR2 SYDVKM. This CDR3 contains 12 residues. Trimming took off 2 bases at V and 8 bases at J, with 8 bases between the two ends. CDR3 residues: CASSLPLGTQYF. CDR3 sequence (DNA): TGTGCCAGCAGTTTACCCTTGGGTACGCAGTATTTT. The full variable domain, completed using reference TRBV28 and TRBJ2-3, is DVKVTQSSRYLVKRTGEKVFLECVQDMDHENMFWYRQDPGLGLRLIYFSYDVKMKEKGDIPEGYSVSREKKERFSLILESASTNQTSMYLCASSLPLGTQYFGPGTRLTVL.

The gene calls are TRBV30 and TRBJ2-3, with 8 bases identical to TRBD1. Trimming took 2 bases from V and 2 from J; bases not matched to a gene: 6. The CDR3 has 15 residues. CDR1 is GTSNPN, CDR2 SVGIG, per germline (reference sequence). CDR3 coding DNA: TGTGCCTGGAGTAGGGAGACAGGGGACACAGATACGCAGTATTTT. Translated: CAWSRETGDTDTQYF.

The V call is TRBV28, the J call TRBJ2-7, with TRBD1 matching over 8 bases. In germline, CDR1 is MDHEN, CDR2 SYDVKM. The CDR3 totals 16 residues. V was pared by 8 bases and J by 2 bases, with 14 bases of the junction left unmatched. This CDR3 is CASGRTAGQAAYEQYF. For the CDR3, the DNA is TGTGCCAGCGGCCGTACTGCGGGACAGGCGGCCTACGAGCAGTACTTC.

The chain employs TRBV15 and TRBJ2-1; 8 bases match TRBD2. Germline V gives CDR1 LNHNV, CDR2 YYDKDF (reference sequence). CDR3 length equals 16 residues. V was pared by 5 bases and J by 4 bases, with 10 bases of the junction left unmatched. Here the CDR3 reads CATSPQAGGGYNEQFF. DNA of the CDR3: TGTGCCACCAGCCCCCAGGCGGGGGGCGGATACAATGAGCAGTTCTTC. Using reference TRBV15 and TRBJ2-1 for the parts outside the CDR3, the full variable domain is DAMVIQNPRYQVTQFGKPVTLSCSQTLNHNVMYWYQQKSSQAPKLLFHYYDKDFNNEADTPDNFQSRRPNTSFCFLDIRSPGLGDTAMYLCATSPQAGGGYNEQFFGPGTRLTVL.

This clone was counted only a few times. This rearrangement joins TRBV21-1 to TRBJ1-1. TRBV21-1 is tagged as a pseudogene. This CDR3 spans 14 amino acids. This CDR3 reads CASSKRGANTEAFF. The CDR3 bases are TGTGCCAGCAGCAAAAGGGGGGCGAACACTGAAGCTTTCTTT.

The chain carries TRBV13 and TRBJ2-7; D is possibly TRBD2 (7 bases). V lost 6 bases, J lost 4 bases, and 19 bases lay in between. From germline, CDR1 is PRHDT and CDR2 FYEKMQ (reference sequence). CDR3 length: 15 residues. DNA of the CDR3: TGTGCCAGCAGGGCTCGGGGGGCCCAACCTTACGAGCAGTACTTC. Protein product: CASRARGAQPYEQYF.

The chain couples TRBV11-2 to TRBJ2-1, with D uncertain. Germline loops: CDR1 SGHAT, CDR2 FQNNGV. Trimming shortened V by 0 bases and J by 11 bases, and 11 bases separated the two germline ends. CDR3 length: 13 amino acids. The CDR3 sequence is CASSLDQEQKQFF. In DNA form, the CDR3 reads TGTGCCAGCAGCTTAGATCAGGAACAAAAGCAGTTCTTC. The full variable domain, completed using reference TRBV11-2 and TRBJ2-1, is EAGVAQSPRYKIIEKRQSVAFWCNPISGHATLYWYQQILGQGPKLLIQFQNNGVVDDSQLPKDRFSAERLKGVDSTLKIQPAKLEDSAVYLCASSLDQEQKQFFGPGTRLTVL.

In regard to this clone: Other DNA sequences in the sample encode the same CDR3. The CDR3 protein is CASSRRTSGNEQFF. CDR3 bases: TGTGCCAGCAGTCGCCGGACTAGCGGGAATGAGCAGTTCTTC. The rearrangement links TRBV27 to TRBJ2-1, with TRBD2 matching over 11 bases. V was pared by 5 bases and J by 7 bases, with 4 bases of the junction left unmatched. This CDR3 is built from 14 residues. CDR1 and CDR2 (germline): MNHEY, SMNVEV (reference sequence).

This clone has at least ten counts. The chain links TRBV6-1 to TRBJ2-1, with TRBD2 identical over 15 bases. This CDR3 has 14 residues. J was trimmed by 7 bases and V by 6 bases; bases with no gene match: 1. The germline gives CDR1 MNHNS, CDR2 SASEGT. The CDR3 DNA reads as TGTGCCAGCAGCGGACTAGCGGGAGGGAATGAGCAGTTCTTC. This translates into CASSGLAGGNEQFF.

CDR3 nucleotide sequence: TGCAGCGTTGATTTGGGTGGCTTCGAGCAGTACTTC. Its translation is CSVDLGGFEQYF. The V gene is TRBV29-1, the J gene TRBJ2-7; D remains unclear. There are 12 residues in the CDR3. The V end lost 3 bases, the J end lost 6 bases, and 12 bases lay between the germline ends. In germline, CDR1 is SQVTM, CDR2 ANQGSEA.

The chain links TRBV4-1 to TRBJ2-5; D might be TRBD1 (6 bases). Trimming cost V 7 bases and J 2 bases, with 11 bases left between them. CDR3 length: 13 residues. CDR1 and CDR2 (germline): MGHRA, YSYEKL. CDR3 amino acids: CASTMTGQETQYF. The CDR3 DNA sequence: TGCGCCAGCACAATGACAGGACAAGAGACCCAGTACTTC.

The chain couples TRBV5-4 to TRBJ2-1, with D hard to call. From germline, CDR1 is SGHNT and CDR2 YYREEE (reference sequence). V lost 3 bases, J lost 12 bases, and 16 bases lay in between. The CDR3 has 13 residues. DNA of the CDR3: TGTGCCAGCAGCTCGGAGTCTCCGGGTGTGCAGTTCTTC. It is translated as CASSSESPGVQFF.

The chain employs TRBV29-1 and TRBJ2-3, with D possibly TRBD1 on 5 matching bases. Trimming took 3 bases from V and 2 from J, leaving 21 bases between them. The germline V gene encodes CDR1 SQVTM and CDR2 ANQGSEA. This CDR3 contains 17 residues. The CDR3 here is CSVEGPGVFSDTDTQYF. Written as DNA, the CDR3 is TGCAGCGTTGAGGGGCCTGGTGTATTCTCTGACACAGATACGCAGTATTTT.